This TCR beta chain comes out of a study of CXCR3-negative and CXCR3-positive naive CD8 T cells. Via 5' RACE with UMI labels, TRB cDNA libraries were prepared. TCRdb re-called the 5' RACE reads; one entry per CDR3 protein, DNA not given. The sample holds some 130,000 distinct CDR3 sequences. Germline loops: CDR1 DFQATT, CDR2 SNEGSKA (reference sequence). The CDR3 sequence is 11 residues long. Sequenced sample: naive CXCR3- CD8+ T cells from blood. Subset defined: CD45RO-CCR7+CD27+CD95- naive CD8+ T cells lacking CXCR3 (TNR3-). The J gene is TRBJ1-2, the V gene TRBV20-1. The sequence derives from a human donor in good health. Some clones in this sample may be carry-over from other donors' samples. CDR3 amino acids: CSARQAAYYTF.